These 9 T cell receptor beta chains share one sample of origin, sequenced in a study of blood T cell repertoires in COVID-19. Generated by immunoSEQ multiplex PCR, the TCRdb table keeps only in-frame clones and is missing some. Of roughly 250,000 clones listed, 82% were seen once; the top ten hold approximately 4.9%. Sequenced input: peripheral blood. These receptor sequences come from a woman of 80 years or more with active or convalescent COVID-19.

This clone was observed a few times. The chain recombines TRBV5-1 with TRBJ1-2; 9 nucleotides match TRBD1. Germline trimming cut 0 bases from V and 5 bases from J; bases unmatched to any gene: 5. The CDR3 consists of 15 residues. Germline lookup yields CDR1 SGHRS and CDR2 YFSETQ. CDR3 protein: CASSLDGTGRYGYTF. The CDR3 DNA follows: TGCGCCAGCAGCTTGGACGGGACAGGGAGATATGGCTACACCTTC.

V is TRBV29-1 and J is TRBJ1-3; 7 bases agree with TRBD1. The germline CDR1 and CDR2 sequences are SQVTM and ANQGSEA. This CDR3 spans 13 amino acids. J lost 3 bases, V lost 6 bases, and 5 bases had no gene match. CDR3 coding DNA: TGCAGCGTCCTCGGACAGGATGGAAACACCATATATTTT. Residues: CSVLGQDGNTIYF.

This clone was observed a handful of times. The V and J genes are TRBV27 and TRBJ1-1; a possible D gene is TRBD1 (5 bases). Trimming shortened V by 6 bases and J by 0 bases, and 17 bases separated the two germline ends. The germline CDR1 and CDR2 sequences are MNHEY and SMNVEV (reference sequence). This CDR3 has 16 amino acids. CDR3 amino acids: CASSFQRQGLNTEAFF. Here the CDR3 DNA reads TGTGCCAGCAGCTTCCAACGTCAGGGTTTGAACACTGAAGCTTTCTTT.

This clone has only one observation. The chain carries TRBV6-1 and TRBJ2-5; 9 bases line up with TRBD2. Germline V gene sequence: CDR1 MNHNS, CDR2 SASEGT. This CDR3 has 17 residues. The trim removed 1 base at V and 5 bases at J, leaving 11 bases unmatched. The DNA for the CDR3 is TGTGCCAGCAGTGAAGGGGCGGGAGGGGTGGCGAGGGAGACCCAGTACTTC. Residues: CASSEGAGGVARETQYF.

The J gene is TRBJ2-1, the V gene TRBV9; tentatively, D is TRBD2 (5 bases). Germline values: CDR1 SGDLS, CDR2 YYNGEE. V lost 0 bases and J lost 1, with 8 bases in between. The CDR3 covers 15 residues. The CDR3 region is CASSVVSGSYNEQFF. The CDR3 region has the DNA TGTGCCAGCAGCGTAGTATCGGGGTCCTACAATGAGCAGTTCTTC.

The J gene is TRBJ1-2, the V gene TRBV19, with TRBD1 matching 7 bases. After removal of 5 bases from V and 8 bases from J, the junction contained 8 bases not matched to a gene. The CDR3 has 13 residues. Germline lookup yields CDR1 LNHDA and CDR2 SQIVND (reference sequence). The CDR3 protein is CASSSPTGKGYTF. The CDR3, as DNA: TGTGCCAGTAGTTCCCCGACAGGGAAAGGCTACACCTTC. The whole variable domain, filled in from reference TRBV19 and TRBJ1-2, reads DGGITQSPKYLFRKEGQNVTLSCEQNLNHDAMYWYRQDPGQGLRLIYYSQIVNDFQKGDIAEGYSVSREKKESFPLTVTSAQKNPTAFYLCASSSPTGKGYTFGSGTRLTVV.

This chain uses TRBV29-1 with TRBJ2-1; 8 nucleotides agree with TRBD2. This CDR3 region has 12 residues. V shed 5 bases and J 9 bases; nucleotides not matched to a gene: 6. The germline gives CDR1 SQVTM, CDR2 ANQGSEA. The CDR3 DNA sequence: TGCAGCGTTACGGGACTAGTGGTTGAGCAGTTCTTC. Its protein is CSVTGLVVEQFF.

The J gene is TRBJ1-1, the V gene TRBV19, with D unresolved. V was cut by 3 bases and J by 4 bases, with 18 bases left in between. Germline V gene data show CDR1 as LNHDA and CDR2 as SQIVND (reference sequence). The CDR3 has 16 amino acids. The CDR3 reads CASSIAGVGLGTEAFF. The CDR3 coding sequence is TGTGCCAGTAGTATTGCGGGCGTGGGTTTGGGCACTGAAGCTTTCTTT.

This clone was detected a few times. The rearrangement uses TRBV19 and TRBJ1-5; TRBD1 aligns across 9 bases. CDR1 is LNHDA, CDR2 SQIVND, per germline (reference sequence). The V and J ends lost 5 bases and 0 bases, in that order; junction bases with no gene match: 8. This CDR3 has 17 amino acids. In nucleotides, the CDR3 is TGTGCCAGTAGTTGGGACAGGGAAGATTATAGCAATCAGCCCCAGCATTTT. It codes for CASSWDREDYSNQPQHF. Variable domain in full (rest from reference TRBV19 and TRBJ1-5): DGGITQSPKYLFRKEGQNVTLSCEQNLNHDAMYWYRQDPGQGLRLIYYSQIVNDFQKGDIAEGYSVSREKKESFPLTVTSAQKNPTAFYLCASSWDREDYSNQPQHFGDGTRLSIL.